This is a list of T cell receptor beta chains from one sample in a study of blood T cell repertoires in COVID-19. Data came from immunoSEQ multiplex PCR; TCRdb stores just in-frame clones and leaves some out. The table includes 140,000 or so clones, more than 85% detected once. The sample consisted of peripheral blood. All receptors come from a human donor in a cohort sampled during active COVID-19. CDR3s leave out the opening cysteine and the closing phenylalanine or tryptophan. Each record gives: V gene, CDR3 protein.

TRBV12-5 | ASGLGTGRLTEAF
TRBV5-1 | ASSPPGQGASGELF
TRBV3-1/TRBV3-2 | ASSQGLAVTDTQY
TRBV5-1 | ASRGGSYQETQY
TRBV7-3 | ASSDGGAEQF
TRBV5-6 | ASSLGTGRNYGYT
TRBV4-1 | ASSQVGRTREHSPLH
TRBV5-1 | ASRSGQGTDTQY
TRBV6-1 | ASSGTGGVWNQPQH
TRBV5-1 | ASSLARPSGPPTDTQY
TRBV6-5 | ASSRRVYNEQF
TRBV2 | ASSDMGRETQY
TRBV5-4 | ASSLVGWGGSSYNEQF
TRBV7-3 | ASSPGGSFNEQF
TRBV11-3 | ASSFSGATDTQY
TRBV11-2 | ASSLGRNEQF
TRBV6-6 | ASSYAGDSYEQY
TRBV10-2 | ASSAQEITEAF
TRBV21-1 | ASRTGMPNSPLH
TRBV2 | ASSTGGETQY
TRBV6-5 | ASSGQGTSTDTQY
TRBV24-1 | ATSDLQSNYGYT
TRBV27 | ASSLGQGHYEQY
TRBV4-1 | ASSVTKTYEQY
TRBV9 | ASSLGTSGGSSYNEQF
TRBV18 | ASSRAGGDYNEQF
TRBV6-6 | ASSKHRGRLETQY
TRBV6-5 | ASSSSQGAYGYT
TRBV27 | ASSATSGRARWETQY
TRBV7-9 | ASSDRGRFETQY
TRBV30 | ACLRAGGPQETQY
TRBV28 | ASSIRTRGEQY
TRBV28 | ASSTGNALTFEQY
TRBV5-5 | ASSLEEIVLEQY
TRBV10-2 | ASRGGQGTHSPLH
TRBV16 | ASSQYLTSGAPTIQY
TRBV6-2/TRBV6-3 | ASSVTSGGFGEQF
TRBV7-2 | ASSDRGGAETQY
TRBV6-6 | ASSLVTGVAEQY
TRBV9 | ASSVATSSGGASDTQY